The 22 T cell receptor beta chains given below trace back to one sample, sequenced in a study of CD4 T cells in relation to SARS-CoV-2 and coronaviruses. The unexposed donors gave CD4+ T cells in about 2010-2019, prior to COVID-19. Isolation of CD4+ T cells took place after less than twelve days in culture. These receptors' targets are unknown. Sequencing used immunoSEQ multiplex PCR; TCRdb keeps in-frame clones, though not all of them. The repertoire holds about 26,000 clones, with roughly 80% as singletons. Sequencing used CD4+ T cells from PBMCs, cultured in vitro. Every receptor here comes from a human donor in good health.

The chain recombines TRBV11-2 with TRBJ2-5, with 9 bases matching TRBD2. The germline V gene has CDR1 SGHAT and CDR2 FQNNGV. This CDR3 region has 16 residues. Trimming cost V 4 bases and J 2 bases; bases outside gene matches: 8. The CDR3 loop reads CASSSLSGSRQETQYF. Here the CDR3 DNA reads TGTGCCAGCAGCTCCCTTAGCGGGAGTAGGCAAGAGACCCAGTACTTC.

The chain carries TRBV5-1 and TRBJ2-5; D gene uncertain. From germline, CDR1 is SGHRS and CDR2 YFSETQ. The CDR3 totals 14 residues. The V end was cut by 3 bases, the J end by 0 bases, with 9 bases between. In nucleotides, the CDR3 is TGCGCCAGCAGCTCACCCGATTACCAAGAGACCCAGTACTTC. It translates to CASSSPDYQETQYF.

The J gene is TRBJ2-1, the V gene TRBV7-6; 9 bases agree with TRBD2. The CDR3 loop spans 15 amino acids. Germline V gives CDR1 SGHVS, CDR2 FNYEAQ. Germline trimming cut 5 bases from V and 9 bases from J; bases unmatched to any gene: 11. CDR3 sequence (DNA): TGTGCCAGCAGCCCATATGGAGCGGGAGGAGGTGAGCAGTTCTTC. This encodes CASSPYGAGGGEQFF.

The V and J genes are TRBV3-1 (or the pseudogene TRBV3-2) and TRBJ2-7; the D is unclear. V dropped 1 base and J dropped 0 bases, with 10 bases sitting between them. In germline, CDR1 is LGHDT, CDR2 YNNKEL (reference sequence). This CDR3 contains 15 residues. The CDR3 protein is CASSQALVFSYEQYF. CDR3 bases: TGTGCCAGCAGCCAAGCTTTAGTTTTCTCCTACGAGCAGTACTTC.

In nucleotides, the CDR3 is TGTGCCAGCAGCTTGGCCTTAGTAGCGGGAGGTAGGGCAGACATTCAGTACTTC. This gives the protein CASSLALVAGGRADIQYF. The chain recombines TRBV5-8 with TRBJ2-4, with 10 bases matching TRBD2. The junction had 14 bases not matched to a gene; V was cut back by 0 bases and J by 8 bases. The CDR3 loop spans 18 amino acids. The V gene's germline CDR1 is SGHTS and CDR2 YDEGEE.

The V gene is TRBV2, the J gene TRBJ2-2; D uncertain. The CDR3 runs 14 residues. Germline loops: CDR1 SNHLY, CDR2 FYNNEI. V lost 6 bases to trimming and J lost 2 bases, with 10 bases between them. This CDR3 reads CASRGTVNTGELFF. In DNA form, the CDR3 reads TGTGCCAGCAGAGGAACAGTAAACACCGGGGAGCTGTTTTTT.

The rearrangement uses TRBV7-2 and TRBJ1-2; D perhaps matches TRBD1 (5 bases). The CDR3 has 14 residues. V dropped 3 bases and J dropped 5 bases, with 13 bases sitting between them. The germline gives CDR1 SGHTA, CDR2 FQGNSA. As DNA, the CDR3 is TGTGCCAGCAGCTTCTCGGGAGGGGATTATGGCTACACCTTC. Protein sequence: CASSFSGGDYGYTF.

The chain joins TRBV3-1 (or the pseudogene TRBV3-2) to TRBJ1-5; 11 nucleotides match TRBD1. The CDR3 has 16 amino acids. V gave up 4 bases and J gave up 6 bases; unmatched junction bases: 8. Germline loops: CDR1 LGHDT, CDR2 YNNKEL (reference sequence). The CDR3: CASSRGTGGTGQPQHF. CDR3 in DNA: TGTGCCAGCAGCCGTGGGACAGGGGGAACGGGTCAGCCCCAGCATTTT.

This CDR3 is CASRRGRANTDTQYF. The CDR3 DNA reads as TGTGCCAGTCGGAGGGGGAGGGCCAACACAGATACGCAGTATTTT. This chain uses TRBV19 with TRBJ2-3; D may be TRBD2 (7 bases). The CDR3 runs to 15 residues. Germline V lookup: CDR1 LNHDA, CDR2 SQIVND (reference sequence). Trimming cost V 8 bases and J 2 bases, with 17 bases left between them.

The chain combines TRBV29-1 with TRBJ1-2; 7 bases line up with TRBD1. V was pared by 6 bases and J by 8 bases, with 15 bases of the junction left unmatched. Germline assignment: CDR1 SQVTM and CDR2 ANQGSEA. The CDR3 contains 14 residues. CDR3 in amino acids: CSVDYRGRGGGYTF. DNA of the CDR3: TGCAGCGTGGACTACAGGGGCCGGGGAGGAGGCTACACCTTC.

The chain links TRBV5-4 to TRBJ2-1; 7 bases are shared with TRBD1. CDR1 and CDR2 (germline): SGHNT, YYREEE (reference sequence). V lost 3 bases and J lost 2; bases outside the gene matches: 5. The CDR3 sequence is 15 residues long. The chain's CDR3 is CASSSSGTAYNEQFF. The CDR3, as DNA: TGTGCCAGCAGCTCTTCCGGGACAGCCTACAATGAGCAGTTCTTC.

The chain combines TRBV5-5 with TRBJ1-1; the D gene is possibly TRBD1 (5 bases). Germline CDR1 reads SGHKS; CDR2 reads YYEKEE (reference sequence). The CDR3 has 14 residues. V shed 4 bases and J shed 5 bases, with 15 bases lying between them. CDR3 in amino acids: CASSPRGGPTEAFF. For the CDR3, the DNA is TGTGCCAGCAGCCCGAGGGGAGGCCCAACTGAAGCTTTCTTT.

This chain joins TRBV7-3 and TRBJ2-7; the D gene is possibly TRBD2 (6 bases). CDR1 and CDR2 (germline): SGHTA, FQGTGA. Trimming cost V 3 bases and J 5 bases, with 11 bases left between them. CDR3 length: 13 amino acids. DNA of the CDR3: TGTGCCAGCAGCTTGTCTAGCGTGAACGAGCAGTACTTC. Translated, it gives CASSLSSVNEQYF.

The chain carries TRBV12-3 or TRBV12-4 and TRBJ1-1; tentatively, D is TRBD1 (5 bases). V dropped 4 bases and J dropped 8 bases, with 11 bases sitting between them. CDR3 length equals 12 residues. The CDR3 here is CASSWDQGEAFF. The CDR3 nucleotides read TGTGCCAGCAGTTGGGACCAGGGCGAAGCTTTCTTT.

This rearrangement joins TRBV11-2 to TRBJ2-3; D unclear. CDR1 is SGHAT and CDR2 is FQNNGV in the germline V gene. This CDR3 region has 12 residues. V was cut by 3 bases and J by 5 bases, with 6 bases left in between. The CDR3 region is CASSFGQDTQYF. The CDR3 coding sequence is TGTGCCAGCAGCTTCGGGCAAGATACGCAGTATTTT. The full variable domain, with the rest looked up from reference TRBV11-2 and TRBJ2-3, is EAGVAQSPRYKIIEKRQSVAFWCNPISGHATLYWYQQILGQGPKLLIQFQNNGVVDDSQLPKDRFSAERLKGVDSTLKIQPAKLEDSAVYLCASSFGQDTQYFGPGTRLTVL.

The chain employs TRBV6-1 and TRBJ1-2; TRBD1 might be the D (6 bases). Trimming left V 2 bases short and J 7 bases short, with 14 bases between. CDR3 length: 14 residues. CDR1 and CDR2 from the germline V gene are MNHNS and SASEGT. The CDR3 coding sequence is TGTGCCAGCAGTGAATTTGACAGGTTCTCTGGCTACACCTTC. Its protein is CASSEFDRFSGYTF.

This clone was found once. The gene calls are TRBV9 and TRBJ2-3; the D gene is possibly TRBD2 (5 bases). Trimming stripped 3 bases from V and 0 bases from J, with 14 bases between. CDR1 is SGDLS and CDR2 is YYNGEE in the germline V gene. The CDR3 has 16 amino acids. The CDR3 region has the DNA TGTGCCAGCAGCGCAGGACTCCTAGACAGCACAGATACGCAGTATTTT. This codes for CASSAGLLDSTDTQYF.

The V gene is TRBV7-2, the J gene TRBJ2-3; D is undetermined. Germline CDR1 and CDR2: SGHTA and FQGNSA. The CDR3 is 14 residues long. Trimming removed 5 bases from V and 4 bases from J, with 13 bases in between. The CDR3 nucleotides are TGTGCCAGCAGCCTACTGATCCCGGCAGATACGCAGTATTTT. It translates to CASSLLIPADTQYF. The full variable domain, with the rest looked up from reference TRBV7-2 and TRBJ2-3, is GAGVSQSPSNKVTEKGKDVELRCDPISGHTALYWYRQSLGQGLEFLIYFQGNSAPDKSGLPSDRFSAERTGGSVSTLTIQRTQQEDSAVYLCASSLLIPADTQYFGPGTRLTVL.

This sequence joins TRBV9 and TRBJ1-5; no clear D gene. The CDR3 has 15 residues. V lost 2 bases and J lost 6, with 15 bases in between. Germline CDR1 is SGDLS and CDR2 is YYNGEE. CDR3 sequence: CASSVGSGAGQPQHF. CDR3 DNA sequence: TGTGCCAGCAGCGTCGGGTCGGGAGCTGGTCAGCCCCAGCATTTT.

This sequence joins TRBV10-3 and TRBJ1-2; 8 bases map to TRBD1. Germline CDR1 and CDR2: ENHRY and SYGVKD. V was pared by 3 bases and J by 2 bases, with 5 bases of the junction left unmatched. This CDR3 region has 15 residues. The CDR3: CAISDSGTGNYGYTF. CDR3 coding DNA: TGTGCCATCAGTGATTCCGGGACAGGAAACTATGGCTACACCTTC.

The chain combines TRBV2 with TRBJ1-5; possible D gene TRBD1, 6 bases. V was shortened by 6 bases and J by 0 bases, with 12 bases between the two germline ends. Germline assignment: CDR1 SNHLY and CDR2 FYNNEI. The CDR3 spans 15 residues. CDR3 in amino acids: CASSRNRDSNQPQHF. In DNA, the CDR3 is TGTGCCAGCAGCAGAAACAGGGATAGCAATCAGCCCCAGCATTTT.

This clone was seen only a few times. The V gene is TRBV21-1, the J gene TRBJ2-7. TRBV21-1 is labeled a pseudogene. The CDR3 sequence is 14 residues long. CDR3: CASSKDGIVHEQYF. Here the CDR3 DNA reads TGTGCCAGCAGCAAAGATGGGATCGTCCACGAGCAGTACTTC.